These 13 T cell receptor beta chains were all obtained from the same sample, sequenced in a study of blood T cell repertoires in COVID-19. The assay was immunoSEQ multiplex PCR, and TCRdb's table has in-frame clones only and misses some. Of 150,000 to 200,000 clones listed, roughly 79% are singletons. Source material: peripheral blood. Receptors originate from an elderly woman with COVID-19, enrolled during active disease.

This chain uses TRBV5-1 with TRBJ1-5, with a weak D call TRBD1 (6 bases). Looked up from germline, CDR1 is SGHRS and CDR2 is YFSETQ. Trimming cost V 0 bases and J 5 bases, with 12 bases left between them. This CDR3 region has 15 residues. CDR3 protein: CASSLDAGADQPQHF. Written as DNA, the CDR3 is TGCGCCAGCAGCTTGGATGCAGGGGCGGATCAGCCCCAGCATTTT.

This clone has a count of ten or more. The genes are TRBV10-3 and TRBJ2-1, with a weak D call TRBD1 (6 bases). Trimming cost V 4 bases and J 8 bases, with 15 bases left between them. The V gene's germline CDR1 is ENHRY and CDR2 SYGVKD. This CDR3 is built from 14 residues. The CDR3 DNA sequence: TGTGCCATCAGTGCCAGGGGCGACGGGGATGAGCAGTTCTTC. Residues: CAISARGDGDEQFF.

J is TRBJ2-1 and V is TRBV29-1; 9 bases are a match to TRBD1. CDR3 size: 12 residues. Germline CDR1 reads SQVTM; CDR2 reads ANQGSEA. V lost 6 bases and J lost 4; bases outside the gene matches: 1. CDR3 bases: TGCAGCGTAGGGACAGGGTACAATGAGCAGTTCTTC. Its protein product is CSVGTGYNEQFF.

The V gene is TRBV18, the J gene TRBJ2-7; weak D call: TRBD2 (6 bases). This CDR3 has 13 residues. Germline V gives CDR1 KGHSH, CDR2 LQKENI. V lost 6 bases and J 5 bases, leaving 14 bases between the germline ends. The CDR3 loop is CASSLGTLDEQYF. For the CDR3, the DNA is TGTGCCAGCTCCCTCGGGACTCTCGACGAGCAGTACTTC.

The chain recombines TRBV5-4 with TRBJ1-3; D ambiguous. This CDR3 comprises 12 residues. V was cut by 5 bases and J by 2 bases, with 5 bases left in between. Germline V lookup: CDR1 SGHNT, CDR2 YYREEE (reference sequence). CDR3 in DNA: TGTGCCAGCAGTTCTACTGGAAACACCATATATTTT. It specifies CASSSTGNTIYF.

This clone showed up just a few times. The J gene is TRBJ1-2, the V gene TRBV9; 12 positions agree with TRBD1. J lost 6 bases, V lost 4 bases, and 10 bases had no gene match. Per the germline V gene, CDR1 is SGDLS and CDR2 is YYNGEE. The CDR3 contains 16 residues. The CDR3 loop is CASSPRDRGQRNGYTF. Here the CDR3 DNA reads TGTGCCAGCAGCCCTCGGGACAGGGGGCAAAGGAATGGCTACACCTTC.

The CDR3 region has the DNA TGTGCCAGCAGTACCGCTAGCGTTCGCACCGGGGAGCTGTTTTTT. The encoded protein is CASSTASVRTGELFF. The chain employs TRBV27 and TRBJ2-2; the D gene is possibly TRBD2 (6 bases). This CDR3 spans 15 amino acids. CDR1 MNHEY and CDR2 SMNVEV come from the germline V gene (reference sequence). Trimming took off 5 bases at V and 4 bases at J, with 14 bases between the two ends.

The chain's CDR3 is CAISEPGLAEEQFF. The CDR3 nucleotides are TGTGCCATCAGTGAACCGGGACTAGCGGAAGAGCAGTTCTTC. The chain has TRBV10-3 and TRBJ2-1; 11 nucleotides match TRBD2. The length of the CDR3 is 14 residues. Trimming at V came to 3 bases and at J to 10 bases, leaving 5 bases not matched to a gene. The germline V gene has CDR1 ENHRY and CDR2 SYGVKD.

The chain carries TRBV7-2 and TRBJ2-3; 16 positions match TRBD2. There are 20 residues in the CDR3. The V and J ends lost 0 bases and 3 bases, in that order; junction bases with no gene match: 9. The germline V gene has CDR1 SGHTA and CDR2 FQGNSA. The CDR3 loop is CASSLAPGLAGGVGTDTQYF. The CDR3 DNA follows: TGTGCCAGCAGCTTAGCTCCGGGACTAGCGGGAGGGGTAGGGACAGATACGCAGTATTTT.

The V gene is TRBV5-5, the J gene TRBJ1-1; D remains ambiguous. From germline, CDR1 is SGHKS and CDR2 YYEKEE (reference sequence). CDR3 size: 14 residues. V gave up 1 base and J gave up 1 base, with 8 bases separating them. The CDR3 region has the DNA TGTGCCAGCAGCTTGATTTGGAGGAACACTGAAGCTTTCTTT. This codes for CASSLIWRNTEAFF.

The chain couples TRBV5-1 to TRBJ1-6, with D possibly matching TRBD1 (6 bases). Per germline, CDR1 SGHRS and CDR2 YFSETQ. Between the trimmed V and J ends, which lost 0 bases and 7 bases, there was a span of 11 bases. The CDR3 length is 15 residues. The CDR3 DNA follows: TGCGCCAGCAGCTTGGTCGGCAGGGGCAATTCACCCCTCCACTTT. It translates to CASSLVGRGNSPLHF.

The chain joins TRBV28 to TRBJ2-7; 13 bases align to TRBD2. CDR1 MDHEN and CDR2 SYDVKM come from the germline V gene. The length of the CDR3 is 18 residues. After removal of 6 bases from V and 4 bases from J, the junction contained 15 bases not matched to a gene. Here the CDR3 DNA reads TGTGCCAGCAGCGAGTTCAGCGGGAAACTAGCGGGAGGGTACGAGCAGTACTTC. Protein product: CASSEFSGKLAGGYEQYF.

CDR3 DNA: TGTGCCAGCAGCACCGGCGGGAGCGGAGCTAACTATGGCTACACCTTC. It encodes CASSTGGSGANYGYTF. This chain uses TRBV7-9 with TRBJ1-2; D remains ambiguous. Germline V CDR1 and CDR2: SEHNR, FQNEAQ (reference sequence). Trimming removed 5 bases from V and 0 bases from J, with 16 bases in between. The CDR3 runs to 16 residues. The full variable domain, with the rest looked up from reference TRBV7-9 and TRBJ1-2, is DTGVSQNPRHKITKRGQNVTFRCDPISEHNRLYWYRQTLGQGPEFLTYFQNEAQLEKSRLLSDRFSAERPKGSFSTLEIQRTEQGDSAMYLCASSTGGSGANYGYTFGSGTRLTVV.